Below, 13 T cell receptor beta chains from the same sample are listed, as sequenced in a study of blood T cell repertoires in COVID-19. Some clones are missing from TCRdb's copy, which holds only in-frame ones; the method was immunoSEQ multiplex PCR. The table records 300,000 or so clones, approximately 82% of them present only once. Sequenced material: peripheral blood. All receptors derive from a woman aged 50 to 65 with acute or convalescent COVID-19.

The chain joins TRBV7-2 to TRBJ1-1; the D gene is possibly TRBD1 (5 bases). Deletions cut 3 bases from V and 3 bases from J, with 14 bases between. The CDR3 extends over 15 amino acids. Germline V lookup: CDR1 SGHTA, CDR2 FQGNSA. The CDR3 sequence: CASSFGAERDTEAFF. CDR3 DNA sequence: TGTGCCAGCAGCTTTGGGGCTGAAAGGGACACTGAAGCTTTCTTT.

The chain combines TRBV5-4 with TRBJ1-3; D gene unclear. The V and J ends lost 4 bases and 0 bases respectively, with 5 bases between them. Germline-derived CDR1 and CDR2 are SGHNT and YYREEE (reference sequence). The CDR3 extends over 13 amino acids. CDR3 sequence reads: CASSLPSGNTIYF. The CDR3 region has the DNA TGTGCCAGCAGCCTCCCCTCTGGAAACACCATATATTTT.

The chain uses TRBV19 and TRBJ2-2, with 7 nucleotides matching TRBD2. V trimming: 10 bases; J trimming: 0 bases; junction bases outside the gene matches: 5. Germline V gene data show CDR1 as LNHDA and CDR2 as SQIVND (reference sequence). The CDR3 has 14 residues. This chain's CDR3 is CAIERGANTGELFF. DNA of the CDR3: TGTGCCATTGAGCGGGGCGCGAACACCGGGGAGCTGTTTTTT.

V gene TRBV30 combines with J gene TRBJ1-4; D not resolved. Looked up from germline, CDR1 is GTSNPN and CDR2 is SVGIG (reference sequence). V lost 4 bases and J lost 8, with 8 bases in between. The CDR3 totals 11 residues. The CDR3 DNA reads as TGTGCCTGGAACGGGGTAGAAAAACTGTTTTTT. Protein sequence: CAWNGVEKLFF.

The chain carries TRBV4-3 and TRBJ1-5; tentatively, D is TRBD1 (5 bases). The CDR3 has 15 residues. Trimming pared 1 base from V and 6 bases from J, leaving 13 bases between. Germline CDR1 reads LGHNA; CDR2 reads YSLEER. The CDR3 DNA reads as TGCGCCAGCAGCCAAGCTGTGGGGGGACGTCAGCCCCAGCATTTT. Protein product: CASSQAVGGRQPQHF.

This chain links TRBV7-9 with TRBJ2-2, with 8 bases identical to TRBD1. Germline assignment: CDR1 SEHNR and CDR2 FQNEAQ (reference sequence). V gave up 4 bases and J gave up 1 base; unmatched junction bases: 8. The CDR3 length is 17 residues. CDR3: CASSSPQGQGNTGELFF. The DNA of the CDR3 is TGTGCCAGCAGCTCACCTCAAGGACAGGGGAACACCGGGGAGCTGTTTTTT.

This clone was seen once. The chain joins TRBV25-1 to TRBJ1-4; no clear D. This CDR3 has 17 residues. V was clipped by 3 bases and J by 8 bases, with 22 bases between them. In germline, CDR1 is MGHDK, CDR2 SYGVNS. The chain's CDR3 is CASSDPIAGPAGEKLFF. CDR3 in DNA: TGTGCCAGCAGTGATCCAATTGCCGGTCCGGCAGGAGAAAAACTGTTTTTT. The whole variable domain, filled in from reference TRBV25-1 and TRBJ1-4, reads EADIYQTPRYLVIGTGKKITLECSQTMGHDKMYWYQQDPGMELHLIHYSYGVNSTEKGDLSSESTVSRIRTEHFPLTLESARPSHTSQYLCASSDPIAGPAGEKLFFGSGTQLSVL.

The rearrangement uses TRBV10-3 and TRBJ1-1; tentative D call: TRBD1 (6 bases). CDR3 length: 13 amino acids. Germline V gives CDR1 ENHRY, CDR2 SYGVKD. V was cut by 10 bases and J by 1 base, with 13 bases left in between. The CDR3 reads CATRTGTNTEAFF. DNA for the CDR3: TGTGCCACCCGAACAGGGACGAACACTGAAGCTTTCTTT.

This rearrangement joins TRBV27 to TRBJ1-1; TRBD1 is a possible D gene (5 bases). V was trimmed by 4 bases and J by 8 bases, leaving 14 bases between them. The CDR3 totals 13 residues. CDR1 is MNHEY and CDR2 is SMNVEV in the germline V gene (reference sequence). The CDR3 loop reads CASSSTRAGEAFF. As DNA, the CDR3 is TGTGCCAGCAGTTCCACCCGGGCAGGGGAAGCTTTCTTT.

The CDR3 protein is CAIRSLGGTGELFF. The CDR3 DNA sequence: TGTGCCATCAGGAGCCTCGGAGGGACCGGGGAGCTGTTTTTT. This chain connects TRBV10-3 to TRBJ2-2; TRBD2 is a possible D gene (6 bases). In germline, CDR1 is ENHRY, CDR2 SYGVKD. CDR3 size: 14 residues. The V and J ends lost 6 bases and 5 bases respectively, with 13 bases between them.

V is TRBV6-2 or TRBV6-3 and J is TRBJ1-1, with D tentatively TRBD1 (5 bases). CDR3 length: 15 amino acids. Trimming left V 6 bases short and J 2 bases short, with 16 bases between. The germline V gene encodes CDR1 MNHEY and CDR2 SVGEGT. For the CDR3, the DNA is TGTGCCAGCAGCTCCTTAGGGGCTGGAAACACTGAAGCTTTCTTT. It yields the protein CASSSLGAGNTEAFF.

The chain couples TRBV9 to TRBJ2-1; 7 bases map to TRBD2. Germline CDR1 is SGDLS and CDR2 is YYNGEE. With 0 bases clipped from V and 6 bases from J, the junction kept 3 bases outside the gene matches. The CDR3 consists of 14 residues. CDR3 sequence: CASSVVTGGNEQFF. CDR3 in DNA: TGTGCCAGCAGCGTAGTAACGGGGGGCAATGAGCAGTTCTTC.

The rearrangement uses TRBV5-4 and TRBJ2-5; TRBD2 matches at 11 bases. From germline, CDR1 is SGHNT and CDR2 YYREEE (reference sequence). Trimming at V came to 2 bases and at J to 3 bases, leaving 3 bases not matched to a gene. This CDR3 contains 15 residues. CDR3 sequence (DNA): TGTGCCAGCAGCTTCAAACTAGCGGGGGAAGAGACCCAGTACTTC. It codes for CASSFKLAGEETQYF.